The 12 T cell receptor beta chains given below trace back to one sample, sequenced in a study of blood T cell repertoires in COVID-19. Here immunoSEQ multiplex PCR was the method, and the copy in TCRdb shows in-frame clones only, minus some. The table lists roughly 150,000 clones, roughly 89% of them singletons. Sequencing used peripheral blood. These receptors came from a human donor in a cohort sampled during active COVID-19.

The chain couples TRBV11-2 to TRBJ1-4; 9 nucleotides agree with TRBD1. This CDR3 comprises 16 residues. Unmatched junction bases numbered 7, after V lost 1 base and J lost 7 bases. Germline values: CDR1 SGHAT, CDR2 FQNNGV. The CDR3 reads CASSLVGQGRVEKLFF. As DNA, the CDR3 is TGTGCCAGCAGCTTAGTGGGACAGGGTCGGGTTGAAAAACTGTTTTTT.

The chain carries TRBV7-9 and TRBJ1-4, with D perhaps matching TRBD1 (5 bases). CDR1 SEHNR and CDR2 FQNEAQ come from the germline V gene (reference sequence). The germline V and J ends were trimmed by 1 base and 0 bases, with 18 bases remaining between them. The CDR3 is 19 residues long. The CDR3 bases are TGTGCCAGCAGCTTAGACGGGGTCGCGTCGGGGGCAACTAATGAAAAACTGTTTTTT. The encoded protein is CASSLDGVASGATNEKLFF.

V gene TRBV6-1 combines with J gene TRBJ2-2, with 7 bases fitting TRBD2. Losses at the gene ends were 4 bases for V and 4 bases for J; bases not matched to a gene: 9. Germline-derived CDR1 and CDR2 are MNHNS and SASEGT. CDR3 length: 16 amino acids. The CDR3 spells CASSGGLVLSTGELFF. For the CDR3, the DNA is TGTGCCAGCAGTGGCGGACTAGTTCTCTCCACCGGGGAGCTGTTTTTT.

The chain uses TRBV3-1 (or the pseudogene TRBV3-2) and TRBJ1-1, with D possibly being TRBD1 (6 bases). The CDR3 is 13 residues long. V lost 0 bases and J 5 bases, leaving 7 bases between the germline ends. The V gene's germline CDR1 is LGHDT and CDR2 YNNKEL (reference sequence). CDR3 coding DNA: TGTGCCAGCAGCCAAGACAGGGGAACTGAAGCTTTCTTT. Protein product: CASSQDRGTEAFF.

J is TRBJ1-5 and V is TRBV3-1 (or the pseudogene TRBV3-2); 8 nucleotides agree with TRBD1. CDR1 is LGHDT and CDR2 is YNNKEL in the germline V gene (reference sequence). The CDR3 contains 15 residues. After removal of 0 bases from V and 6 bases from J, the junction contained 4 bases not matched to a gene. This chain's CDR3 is CASSQEWTGSQPQHF. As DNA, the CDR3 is TGTGCCAGCAGCCAAGAGTGGACAGGGTCTCAGCCCCAGCATTTT.

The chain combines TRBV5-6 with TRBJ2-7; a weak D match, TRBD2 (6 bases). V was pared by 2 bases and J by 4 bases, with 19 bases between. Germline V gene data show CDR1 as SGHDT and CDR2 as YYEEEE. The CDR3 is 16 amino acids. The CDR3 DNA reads TGTGCCAGCAGCTTCCCTGGCGGGACGGGAACATACGAGCAGTACTTC. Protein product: CASSFPGGTGTYEQYF.

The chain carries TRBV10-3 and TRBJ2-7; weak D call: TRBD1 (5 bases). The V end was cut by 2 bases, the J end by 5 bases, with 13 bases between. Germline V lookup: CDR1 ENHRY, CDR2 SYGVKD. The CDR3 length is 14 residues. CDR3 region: CAISEHADSDEQYF. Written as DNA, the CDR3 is TGTGCCATCAGTGAGCACGCCGACAGCGACGAGCAGTACTTC.

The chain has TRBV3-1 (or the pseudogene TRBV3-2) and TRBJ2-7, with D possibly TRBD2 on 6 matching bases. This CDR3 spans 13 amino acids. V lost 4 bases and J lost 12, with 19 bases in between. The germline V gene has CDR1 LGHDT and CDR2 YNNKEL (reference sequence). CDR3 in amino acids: CASSPLTGSGAYF. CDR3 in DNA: TGTGCCAGCAGCCCCCTAACTGGCTCGGGAGCGTACTTC.

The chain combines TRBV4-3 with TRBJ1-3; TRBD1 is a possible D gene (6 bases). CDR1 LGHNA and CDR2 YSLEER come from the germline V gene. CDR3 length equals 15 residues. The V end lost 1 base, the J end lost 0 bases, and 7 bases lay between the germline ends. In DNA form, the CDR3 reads TGCGCCAGCAGCCAAGTAGGGGGCTCTGGAAACACCATATATTTT. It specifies CASSQVGGSGNTIYF.

For the CDR3, the DNA is TGTGCCAGCACGAACACCTCTCCCTACGAGCAGTACTTC. Its translation is CASTNTSPYEQYF. The chain is built from TRBV6-5 and TRBJ2-7, with unresolved D. This CDR3 contains 13 residues. Germline-derived CDR1 and CDR2 are MNHEY and SVGAGI. V was clipped by 7 bases and J by 2 bases, with 12 bases between them.

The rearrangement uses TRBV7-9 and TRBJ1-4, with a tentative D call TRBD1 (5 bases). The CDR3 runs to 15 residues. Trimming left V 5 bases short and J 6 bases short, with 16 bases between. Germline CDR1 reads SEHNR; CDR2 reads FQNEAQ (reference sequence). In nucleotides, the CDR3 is TGTGCCAGCAGCCCCTATCCGGGGGAAGATGAAAAACTGTTTTTT. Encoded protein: CASSPYPGEDEKLFF.

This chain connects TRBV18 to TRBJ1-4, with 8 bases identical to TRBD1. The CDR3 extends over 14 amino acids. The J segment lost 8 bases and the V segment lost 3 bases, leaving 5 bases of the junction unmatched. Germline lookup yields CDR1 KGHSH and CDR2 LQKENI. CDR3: CASSPRQGSEKLFF. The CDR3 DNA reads TGTGCCAGCTCACCGAGACAGGGGAGCGAAAAACTGTTTTTT.